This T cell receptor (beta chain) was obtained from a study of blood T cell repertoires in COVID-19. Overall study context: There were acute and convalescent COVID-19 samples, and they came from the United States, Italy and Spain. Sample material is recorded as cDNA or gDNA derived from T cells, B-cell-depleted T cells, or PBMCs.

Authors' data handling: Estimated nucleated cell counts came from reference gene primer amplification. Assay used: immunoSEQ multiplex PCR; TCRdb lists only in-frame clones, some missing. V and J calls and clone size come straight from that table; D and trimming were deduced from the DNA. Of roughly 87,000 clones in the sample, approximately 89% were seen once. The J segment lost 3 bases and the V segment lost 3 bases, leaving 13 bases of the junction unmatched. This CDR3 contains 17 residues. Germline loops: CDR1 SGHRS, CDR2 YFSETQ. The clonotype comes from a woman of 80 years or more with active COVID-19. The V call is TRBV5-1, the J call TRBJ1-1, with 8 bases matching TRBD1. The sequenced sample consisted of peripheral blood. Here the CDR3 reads CASSWGTGSTLDTEAFF. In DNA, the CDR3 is TGCGCCAGCAGCTGGGGGACAGGATCTACCCTAGACACTGAAGCTTTCTTT.